This T cell receptor beta chain was captured by sequencing in a study of blood T cell repertoires in COVID-19. With 5 bases clipped from V and 6 bases from J, the junction kept 8 bases outside the gene matches. CDR1 and CDR2 from the germline V gene are LNHDA and SQIVND (reference sequence). The CDR3 covers 16 residues. In the original processing: Amplification from reference gene primers served as the basis for estimated nucleated cell counts. Method: immunoSEQ multiplex PCR; TCRdb's copy keeps in-frame clones and lacks some. V, J and clone size were drawn from that table, and D and trimming were deduced from the DNA. The profile shows approximately 52,000 clones, 80% to 95% of them singletons.

The sequenced sample was peripheral blood. The clonotype comes from a human donor with active COVID-19. The donor label of this sample is uncertain. The genes are TRBV19 and TRBJ2-1, with 12 bases matching TRBD2. DNA of the CDR3: TGTGCCAGTAGTTGGCTAGCGGGAGGGGAAGGCAATGAGCAGTTCTTC. Protein: CASSWLAGGEGNEQFF.